This TCR beta chain was identified during a study of T cell repertoires in cytomegalovirus infection. A note on this clonotype: Its antigen remains unknown.

Points from the study as a whole: The ex vivo response showed dominance by HLA-C-restricted CMV-specific TCR beta clonotypes.

In TCRdb, the reads were re-called with MiXCR into one record per CDR3 protein. Of fewer than 150,000 distinct CDR3 sequences in the sample, more than 30% are singletons; the top ten hold about 40%. The sequencing used CD8+ T cells from cultured PBMCs, collected from culture after CMV antigen stimulation. The sequence derives from a human donor in good health (CMV status not recorded). Some clones in this sample may be carry-over from other donors' samples.

CDR3 DNA: TGTGCCAGCAGCCAGCAAACAGGGAGGGTTGAAGCTTTCTTT. Amino acids: CASSQQTGRVEAFF. The chain has TRBV3-1 and TRBJ1-1, with D maybe TRBD1 (6 bases). Germline V lookup: CDR1 LGHDT, CDR2 YNNKEL (reference sequence). The V end lost 3 bases, the J end lost 7 bases, and 15 bases lay between the germline ends. The CDR3 length is 14 residues.